This passage covers 2 T cell receptor beta chains from one sample sequenced in a study of siplizumab effects on memory and regulatory T cells. The data were produced by immunoSEQ multiplex PCR, yet TCRdb's version contains in-frame clones alone and is incomplete. Among tens of thousands of clones listed, over 90% were seen once. The specimen sequenced was CD8+ T cells sorted from blood. All receptors derive from a human donor in good health.

This rearrangement joins TRBV6-1 to TRBJ2-5; D may be TRBD1 (5 bases). Between the trimmed V and J ends, which lost 9 bases and 0 bases, there was a span of 14 bases. The CDR3 consists of 14 residues. Germline V gives CDR1 MNHNS, CDR2 SASEGT. CDR3 nucleotides: TGTGCCAGTGGGGCCGGGTCAGACCAAGAGACCCAGTACTTC. Translating it yields CASGAGSDQETQYF.

The chain couples TRBV30 to TRBJ1-2, with 10 bases identical to TRBD1. Germline V lookup: CDR1 GTSNPN, CDR2 SVGIG (reference sequence). The CDR3 runs 15 residues. The V gene end was trimmed by 3 bases and the J gene end by 8 bases; junction bases not matched to a gene: 12. CDR3 in amino acids: CAWRTLADRGYGYTF. As DNA, the CDR3 is TGTGCCTGGAGGACTTTGGCGGACAGGGGGTACGGCTACACCTTC.